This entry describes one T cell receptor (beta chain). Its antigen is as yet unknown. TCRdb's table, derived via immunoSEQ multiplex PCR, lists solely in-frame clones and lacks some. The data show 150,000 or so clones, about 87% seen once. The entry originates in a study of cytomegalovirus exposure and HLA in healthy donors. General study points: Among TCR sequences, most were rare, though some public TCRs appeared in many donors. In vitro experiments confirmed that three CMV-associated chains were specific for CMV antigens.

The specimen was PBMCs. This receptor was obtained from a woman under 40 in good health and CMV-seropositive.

The CDR3 sequence is CASRRQGSKAFF. CDR3 sequence (DNA): TGTGCCAGCAGAAGACAGGGGTCTAAAGCTTTCTTT. The rearrangement uses TRBV27 and TRBJ1-1, with 8 positions matching TRBD1. In germline, CDR1 is MNHEY, CDR2 SMNVEV (reference sequence). The CDR3 is 12 amino acids. Trimming took 6 bases from V and 9 from J; bases not matched to a gene: 6.